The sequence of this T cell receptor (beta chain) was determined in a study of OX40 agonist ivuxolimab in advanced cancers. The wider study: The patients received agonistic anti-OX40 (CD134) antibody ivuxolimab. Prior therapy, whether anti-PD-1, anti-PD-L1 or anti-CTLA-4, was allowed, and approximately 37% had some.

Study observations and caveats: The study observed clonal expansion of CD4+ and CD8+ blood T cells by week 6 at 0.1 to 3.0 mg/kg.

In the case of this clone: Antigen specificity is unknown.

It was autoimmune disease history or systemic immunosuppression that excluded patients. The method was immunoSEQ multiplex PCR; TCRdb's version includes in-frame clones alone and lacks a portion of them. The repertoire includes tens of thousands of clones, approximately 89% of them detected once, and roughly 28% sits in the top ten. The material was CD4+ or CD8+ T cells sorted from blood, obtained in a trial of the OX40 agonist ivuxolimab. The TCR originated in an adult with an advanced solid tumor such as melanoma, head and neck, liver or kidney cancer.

CDR3 sequence (DNA): TGTGCCAGTAGTATACCCCTTCCCGTTGTCACCGGGGAGCTGTTTTTT. Its translation is CASSIPLPVVTGELFF. The chain joins TRBV19 to TRBJ2-2; D not certain. Trimming left V 2 bases short and J 4 bases short, with 14 bases between. The CDR3 is 16 amino acids. Germline assignment: CDR1 LNHDA and CDR2 SQIVND (reference sequence).